These 3 T cell receptor beta chains came from one sample sequenced in a study of cytomegalovirus exposure and HLA in healthy donors. Researchers ran the PCR with 60 Vbeta and 13 Jbeta primers. Measured with immunoSEQ multiplex PCR; TCRdb has only the in-frame clones, and not every one. The top ten clones hold under 3% of a sample with around 160,000 clones, around 79% of them seen once. The sequencing sample was made of PBMCs. Receptor source: a man aged 35 to 55 in good health and CMV-seropositive.

The chain employs TRBV11-2 and TRBJ2-5, with 7 bases fitting TRBD2. The DNA matches TRBJ2-7 better at its end, which makes the J call doubtful. The CDR3 loop spans 16 amino acids. From germline, CDR1 is SGHAT and CDR2 FQNNGV. CDR3 bases: TGTGCCAGCAGCAACTCCCCTAGCGGTCATTCCTACGAGCAGTACTTC. Translating gives CASSNSPSGHSYEQYF.

The rearrangement joins TRBV9 to TRBJ2-1, with D possibly TRBD1 on 5 matching bases. Germline assignment: CDR1 SGDLS and CDR2 YYNGEE. Trimming left V 4 bases short and J 7 bases short, with 12 bases between. The CDR3 consists of 13 residues. This CDR3 is CASSPSGFNEQFF. CDR3 nucleotide sequence: TGTGCCAGCAGCCCCTCAGGGTTTAATGAGCAGTTCTTC.

The CDR3 protein is CASSSDRGNTEAFF. As DNA, the CDR3 is TGTGCCAGCTCATCGGACAGGGGGAACACTGAAGCTTTCTTT. V usage is TRBV18 and J usage is TRBJ1-1, with 9 bases that match TRBD1. V shed 5 bases, J shed 1 base, and the junction held 2 bases outside the gene matches. The V gene's germline CDR1 is KGHSH and CDR2 LQKENI. The CDR3 extends over 14 amino acids.